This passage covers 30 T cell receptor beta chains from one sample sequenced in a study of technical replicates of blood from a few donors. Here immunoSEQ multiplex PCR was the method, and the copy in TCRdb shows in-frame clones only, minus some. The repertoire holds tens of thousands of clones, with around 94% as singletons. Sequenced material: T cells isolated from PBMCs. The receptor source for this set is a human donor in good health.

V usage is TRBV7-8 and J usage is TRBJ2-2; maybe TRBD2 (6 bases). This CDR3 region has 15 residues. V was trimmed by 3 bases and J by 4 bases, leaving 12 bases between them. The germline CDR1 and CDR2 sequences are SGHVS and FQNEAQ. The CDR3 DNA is TGTGCCAGCAGCTTCCCGGGGGACCGCACCGGGGAGCTGTTTTTT. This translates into CASSFPGDRTGELFF.

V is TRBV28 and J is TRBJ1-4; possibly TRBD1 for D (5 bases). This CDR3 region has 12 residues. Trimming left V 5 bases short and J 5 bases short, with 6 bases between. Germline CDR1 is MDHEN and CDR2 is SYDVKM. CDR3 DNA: TGTGCCAGCAGTAGGACAAATGAAAAACTGTTTTTT. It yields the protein CASSRTNEKLFF.

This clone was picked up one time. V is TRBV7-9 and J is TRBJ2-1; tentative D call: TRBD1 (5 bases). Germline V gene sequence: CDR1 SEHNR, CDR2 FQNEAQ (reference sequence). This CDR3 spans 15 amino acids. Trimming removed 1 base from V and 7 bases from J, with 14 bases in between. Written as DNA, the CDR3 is TGTGCCAGCAGCTTAGGGGATGGCAGGGTGAATGAGCAGTTCTTC. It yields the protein CASSLGDGRVNEQFF.

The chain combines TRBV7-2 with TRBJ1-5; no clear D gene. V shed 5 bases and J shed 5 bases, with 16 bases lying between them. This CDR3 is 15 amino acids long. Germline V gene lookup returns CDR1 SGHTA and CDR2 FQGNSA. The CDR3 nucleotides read TGTGCCAGCAGCCCAAAGATTCAGTTCTATCAGCCCCAGCATTTT. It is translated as CASSPKIQFYQPQHF.

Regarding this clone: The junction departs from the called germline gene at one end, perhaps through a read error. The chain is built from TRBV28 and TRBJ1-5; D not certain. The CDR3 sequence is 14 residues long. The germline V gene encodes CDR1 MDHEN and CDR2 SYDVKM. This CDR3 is CASSPFGSDQPQHF. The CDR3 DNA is TGTGCCAGCAGCCCATTTGGTAGCGATCAGCCCCAGCATTTT. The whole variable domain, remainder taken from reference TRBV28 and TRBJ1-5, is DVKVTQSSRYLVKRTGEKVFLECVQDMDHENMFWYRQDPGLGLRLIYFSYDVKMKEKGDIPEGYSVSREKKERFSLILESASTNQTSMYLCASSPFGSDQPQHFGDGTRLSIL.

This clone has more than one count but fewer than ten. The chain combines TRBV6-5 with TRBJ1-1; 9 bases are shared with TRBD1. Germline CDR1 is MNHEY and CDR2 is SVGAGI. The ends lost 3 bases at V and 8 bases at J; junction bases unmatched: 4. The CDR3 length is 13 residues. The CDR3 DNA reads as TGTGCCAGCAGTTATTACGGGACAGGGGAAGCTTTCTTT. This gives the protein CASSYYGTGEAFF.

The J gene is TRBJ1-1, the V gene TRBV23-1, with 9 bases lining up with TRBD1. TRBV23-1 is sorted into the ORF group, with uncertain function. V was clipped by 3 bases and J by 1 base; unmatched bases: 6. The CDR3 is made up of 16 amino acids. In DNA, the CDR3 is TGCGCCAGCAGTCATGGGGACAGGGAGGGGAACACTGAAGCTTTCTTT. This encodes CASSHGDREGNTEAFF.

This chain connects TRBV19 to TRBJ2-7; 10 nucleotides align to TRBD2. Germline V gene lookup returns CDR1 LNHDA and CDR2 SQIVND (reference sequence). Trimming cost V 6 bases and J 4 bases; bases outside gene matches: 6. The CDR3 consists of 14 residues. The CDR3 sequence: CASSAASGSYEQYF. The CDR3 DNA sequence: TGTGCCAGTAGCGCGGCTAGCGGGAGTTACGAGCAGTACTTC.

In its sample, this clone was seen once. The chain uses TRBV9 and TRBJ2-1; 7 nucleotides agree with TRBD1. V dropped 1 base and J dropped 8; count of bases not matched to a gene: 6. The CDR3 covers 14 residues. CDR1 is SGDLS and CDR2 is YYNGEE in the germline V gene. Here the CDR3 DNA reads TGTGCCAGCAGCGTAAACAGGGGAAGGGATGAGCAGTTCTTC. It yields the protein CASSVNRGRDEQFF.

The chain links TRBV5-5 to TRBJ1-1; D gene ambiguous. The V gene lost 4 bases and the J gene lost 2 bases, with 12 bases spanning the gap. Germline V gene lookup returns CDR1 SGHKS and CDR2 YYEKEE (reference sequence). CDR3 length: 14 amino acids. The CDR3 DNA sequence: TGTGCCAGCAGCGCGGAGGGAGATAACACTGAAGCTTTCTTT. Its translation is CASSAEGDNTEAFF. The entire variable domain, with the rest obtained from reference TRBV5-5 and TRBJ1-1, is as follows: DAGVTQSPTHLIKTRGQQVTLRCSPISGHKSVSWYQQVLGQGPQFIFQYYEKEERGRGNFPDRFSARQFPNYSSELNVNALLLGDSALYLCASSAEGDNTEAFFGQGTRLTVV.

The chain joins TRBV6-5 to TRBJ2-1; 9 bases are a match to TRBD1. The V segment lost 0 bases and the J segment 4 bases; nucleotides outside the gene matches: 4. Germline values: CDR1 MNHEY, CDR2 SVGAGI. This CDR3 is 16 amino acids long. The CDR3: CASSYSDRGFYNEQFF. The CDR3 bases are TGTGCCAGCAGTTACTCCGACAGGGGGTTTTACAATGAGCAGTTCTTC.

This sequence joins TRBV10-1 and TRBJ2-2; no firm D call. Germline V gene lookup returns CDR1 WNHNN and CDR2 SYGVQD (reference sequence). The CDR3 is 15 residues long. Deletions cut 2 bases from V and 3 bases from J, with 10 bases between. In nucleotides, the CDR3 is TGCGCCAGCAGTGAGAATCCTGACTACACCGGGGAGCTGTTTTTT. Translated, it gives CASSENPDYTGELFF.

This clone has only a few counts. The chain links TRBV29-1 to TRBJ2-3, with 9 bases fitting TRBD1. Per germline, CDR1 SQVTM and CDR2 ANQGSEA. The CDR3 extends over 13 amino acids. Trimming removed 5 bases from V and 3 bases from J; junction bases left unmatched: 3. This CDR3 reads CSVRDRDTDTQYF. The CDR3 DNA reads TGCAGCGTTAGGGACAGGGATACAGATACGCAGTATTTT.

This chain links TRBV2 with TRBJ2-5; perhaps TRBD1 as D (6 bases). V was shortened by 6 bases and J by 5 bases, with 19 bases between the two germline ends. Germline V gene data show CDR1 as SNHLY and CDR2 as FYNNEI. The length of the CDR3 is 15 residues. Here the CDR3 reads CASRPLYRDTETQYF. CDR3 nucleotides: TGTGCCAGCAGACCCCTATACAGGGATACGGAGACCCAGTACTTC.

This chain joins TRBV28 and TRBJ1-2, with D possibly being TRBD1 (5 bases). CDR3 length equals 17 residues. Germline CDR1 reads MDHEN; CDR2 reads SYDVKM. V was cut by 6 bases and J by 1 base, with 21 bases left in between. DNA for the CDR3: TGTGCCAGCAGGACGGACACAAGGAGATCAGTTAACTATGGCTACACCTTC. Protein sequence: CASRTDTRRSVNYGYTF.

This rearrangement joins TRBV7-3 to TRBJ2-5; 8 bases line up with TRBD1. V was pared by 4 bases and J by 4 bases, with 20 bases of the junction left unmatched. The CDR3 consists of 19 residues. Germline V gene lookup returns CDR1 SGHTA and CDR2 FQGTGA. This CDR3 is CASSSKGRGLRGYAETQYF. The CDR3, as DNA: TGTGCCAGCAGCTCAAAGGGCAGGGGGCTCCGGGGCTATGCAGAGACCCAGTACTTC.

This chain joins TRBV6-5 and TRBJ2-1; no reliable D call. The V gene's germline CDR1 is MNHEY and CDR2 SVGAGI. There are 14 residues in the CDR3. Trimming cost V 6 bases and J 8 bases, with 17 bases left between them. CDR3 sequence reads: CASSLLTEPHEQFF. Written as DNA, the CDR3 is TGTGCCAGCAGCTTGCTGACTGAGCCCCATGAGCAGTTCTTC.

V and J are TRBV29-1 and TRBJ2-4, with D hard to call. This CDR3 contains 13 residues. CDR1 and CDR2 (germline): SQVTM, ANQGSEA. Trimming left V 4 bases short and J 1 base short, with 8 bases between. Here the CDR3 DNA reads TGCAGCGTTGTGGCGGCGGCCAAAAACATTCAGTACTTC. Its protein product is CSVVAAAKNIQYF.

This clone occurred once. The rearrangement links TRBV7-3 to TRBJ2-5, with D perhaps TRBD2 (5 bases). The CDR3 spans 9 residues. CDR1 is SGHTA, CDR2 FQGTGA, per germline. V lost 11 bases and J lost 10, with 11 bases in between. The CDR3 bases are TGTGCCCCGGGATGGGTCCAGTACTTC. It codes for CAPGWVQYF.

CDR3 in DNA: TGCGCCAGCAGCTTGGGTACGGGAGGGCCCTACGAGCAGTACTTC. Its protein is CASSLGTGGPYEQYF. The rearrangement uses TRBV5-1 and TRBJ2-7; 8 nucleotides align to TRBD2. CDR1 SGHRS and CDR2 YFSETQ come from the germline V gene. The CDR3 is 15 amino acids. The ends lost 0 bases at V and 2 bases at J; junction bases unmatched: 4.

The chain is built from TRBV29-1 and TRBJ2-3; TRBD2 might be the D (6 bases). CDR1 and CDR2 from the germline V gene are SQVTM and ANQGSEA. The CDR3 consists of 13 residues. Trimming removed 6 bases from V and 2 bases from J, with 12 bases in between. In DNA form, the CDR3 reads TGCAGCGTGGAAAGGGGACTCACAGATACGCAGTATTTT. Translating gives CSVERGLTDTQYF.

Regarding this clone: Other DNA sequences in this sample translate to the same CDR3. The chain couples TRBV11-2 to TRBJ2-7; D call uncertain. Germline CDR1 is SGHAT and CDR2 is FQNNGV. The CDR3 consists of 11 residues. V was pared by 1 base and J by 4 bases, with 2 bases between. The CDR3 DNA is TGTGCCAGCAGCTTAGCTTACGAGCAGTACTTC. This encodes CASSLAYEQYF.

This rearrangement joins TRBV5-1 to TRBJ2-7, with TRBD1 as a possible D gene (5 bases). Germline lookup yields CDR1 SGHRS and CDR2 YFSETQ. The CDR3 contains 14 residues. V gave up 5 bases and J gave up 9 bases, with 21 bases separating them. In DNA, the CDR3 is TGCGCCAGCAGACAGGAGAGCTCCTACGGTGCGCAGTACTTC. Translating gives CASRQESSYGAQYF.

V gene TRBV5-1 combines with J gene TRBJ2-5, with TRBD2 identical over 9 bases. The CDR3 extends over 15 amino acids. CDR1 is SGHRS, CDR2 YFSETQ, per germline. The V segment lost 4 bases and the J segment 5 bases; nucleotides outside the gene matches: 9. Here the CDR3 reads CASSALRGGRETQYF. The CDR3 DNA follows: TGCGCCAGCAGCGCCTTGCGGGGGGGCCGGGAGACCCAGTACTTC.

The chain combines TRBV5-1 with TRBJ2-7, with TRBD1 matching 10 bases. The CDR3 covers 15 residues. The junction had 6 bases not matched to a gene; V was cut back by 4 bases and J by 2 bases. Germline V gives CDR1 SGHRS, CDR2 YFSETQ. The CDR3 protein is CASSEGTGETYEQYF. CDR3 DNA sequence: TGCGCCAGCAGCGAGGGGACAGGGGAGACCTACGAGCAGTACTTC.

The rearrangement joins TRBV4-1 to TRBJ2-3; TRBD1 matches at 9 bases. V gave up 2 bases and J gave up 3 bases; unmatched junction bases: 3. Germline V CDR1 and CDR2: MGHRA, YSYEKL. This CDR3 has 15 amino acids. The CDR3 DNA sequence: TGCGCCAGCAGCCAATCAGGACAGGGGACAGATACGCAGTATTTT. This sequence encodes CASSQSGQGTDTQYF.

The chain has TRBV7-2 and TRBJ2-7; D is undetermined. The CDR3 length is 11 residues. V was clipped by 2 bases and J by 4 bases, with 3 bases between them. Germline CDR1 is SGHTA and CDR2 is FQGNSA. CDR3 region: CASSLSYEQYF. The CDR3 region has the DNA TGTGCCAGCAGCTTATCGTACGAGCAGTACTTC.

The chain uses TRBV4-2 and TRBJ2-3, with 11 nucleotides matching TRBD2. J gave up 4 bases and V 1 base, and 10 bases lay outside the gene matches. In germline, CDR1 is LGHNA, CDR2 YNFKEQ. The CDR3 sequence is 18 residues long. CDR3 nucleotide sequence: TGTGCCAGCAGCCAAGCCCTCACTAGCGGGAGATGGGCAGATACGCAGTATTTT. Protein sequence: CASSQALTSGRWADTQYF.

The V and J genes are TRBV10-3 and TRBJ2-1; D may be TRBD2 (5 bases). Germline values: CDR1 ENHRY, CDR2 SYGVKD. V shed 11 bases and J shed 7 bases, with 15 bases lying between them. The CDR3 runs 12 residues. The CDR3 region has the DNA TGTGCCTCCAGAGGGTGGGGTAATGAGCAGTTCTTC. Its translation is CASRGWGNEQFF.

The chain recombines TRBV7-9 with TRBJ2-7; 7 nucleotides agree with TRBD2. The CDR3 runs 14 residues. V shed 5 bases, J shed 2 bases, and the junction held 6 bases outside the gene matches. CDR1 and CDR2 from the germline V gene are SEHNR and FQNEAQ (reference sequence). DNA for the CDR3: TGTGCCAGCAGCCTTAGCGGGTACACCTACGAGCAGTACTTC. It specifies CASSLSGYTYEQYF.